These T cell receptor beta chains were read from a single sample in a study of radiation and T cells in renal cell carcinoma. Using immunoSEQ multiplex PCR, the repertoire was profiled, and TCRdb retains in-frame clones only, with some absent. This sample carries about 130,000 clones, around 84% of them seen once, and the ten largest clones take 3%. The input for sequencing was blood, taken from a patient whose treatment included radiotherapy and nephrectomy. These receptor sequences come from a woman aged 60-70 years with renal cell carcinoma. Each CDR3 is given with its conserved first and last residue. A D gene is named only where the DNA matches it firmly. Clone size, where shown, is once, few, many, or a class for clones that have expanded.

j_call d_call v_call clone_size cdr3_nt cdr3_aa
TRBJ1-3 NA TRBV19 NA TGTGCCAGTAGTATGTCCTCTGGAAACACCATATATTTT CASSMSSGNTIYF
TRBJ1-3 NA TRBV19 NA TGTGCCAGTAGTACCACCCTCGGACAGAGCTCTGGAAACACCATATATTTT CASSTTLGQSSGNTIYF
TRBJ2-1 NA TRBV5-1 few TGCGCCAGCAGCTTGGAGGGGGGCTATGAGCAGTTCTTC CASSLEGGYEQFF
TRBJ2-5 NA TRBV30 NA TGTGCCTGGAATGGGTTTGAGACCCAGTACTTC CAWNGFETQYF
TRBJ2-1 NA TRBV7-9 NA TGTGCCAGCAGCTTAGGAGGTACGGGACTCTACAATGAGCAGTTCTTC CASSLGGTGLYNEQFF
TRBJ1-3 NA TRBV4-1 few TGCGCCAGCAGCCAAGACAGCCTGACCTCTGGAAACACCATATATTTT CASSQDSLTSGNTIYF
TRBJ1-2 TRBD1 TRBV9 NA TGTGCCAGCAGCACGGGACAGGGCTTCTTCGGCTACACCTTC CASSTGQGFFGYTF
TRBJ2-7 NA TRBV19 NA TGTGCCAGTAGTTCCGGACAGAGATACGAGCAGTACTTC CASSSGQRYEQYF
TRBJ2-1 TRBD2 TRBV5-1 NA TGCGCCAGCAGCGCGGATAGCGGGAGATCCTACAATGAGCAGTTCTTC CASSADSGRSYNEQFF
TRBJ2-3 TRBD2 TRBV2 NA TGTGCCAGCAAGCGGGGCCCCTGGACAGATACGCAGTATTTT CASKRGPWTDTQYF
TRBJ2-5 TRBD2 TRBV2 NA TGTGCCAGTTCACGGGAGGAGGAGACCCAGTACTTC CASSREEETQYF
TRBJ1-5 NA TRBV6-1 NA TGTGCCAGCAGACTCTCTCTCCAGCCCCAGCATTTT CASRLSLQPQHF
TRBJ2-5 NA TRBV4-1 few TGCGCCAGCAGTGGCCCGGGGTCTGGGCAAGAGACCCAGTACTTC CASSGPGSGQETQYF
TRBJ2-7 TRBD1 TRBV7-9 NA TGTGCCAGCAGCTCGGCGACAGGGGGCGCGTACGAGCAGTACTTC CASSSATGGAYEQYF
TRBJ1-1 TRBD1 TRBV6-5 NA TGTGCCAGCAGTTACTCGCCAGGGGGGAGCAACACTGAAGCTTTCTTT CASSYSPGGSNTEAFF
TRBJ1-5 NA TRBV2 NA TGTGCCAGCAGTGAAATTGGGCAGCCCCAGCATTTT CASSEIGQPQHF
TRBJ2-2 NA TRBV19 NA TGTGCCAGTGCTTTATGGGAAGGAAACACCGGGGAGCTGTTTTTT CASALWEGNTGELFF
TRBJ1-4 NA TRBV20-1 few TGCAGTGCTAGAGACACTGAAAAACTGTTTTTT CSARDTEKLFF
TRBJ2-7 TRBD2 TRBV7-8 NA TGTGCCAGCAGCTCTGATACTAGCGGGGCTTCCTACGAGCAGTACTTC CASSSDTSGASYEQYF
TRBJ2-3 NA TRBV6-1 NA TGTGCCAGTTCCGGGGGCTCCTTGGGCAGGGATACGCAGTATTTT CASSGGSLGRDTQYF
TRBJ2-7 NA TRBV7-2 NA TGTGCCAGCAGCCTCGCGGGGAGTTGGACCTACGAGCAGTACTTC CASSLAGSWTYEQYF
TRBJ1-1 NA TRBV30 few TGTGCCTGGAGTGTCGCGAGGGGGACTGAAGCTTTCTTT CAWSVARGTEAFF
TRBJ1-4 NA TRBV28 NA TGTGCCAGCAAAAGCCAGCCAGCAACTAATGAAAAACTGTTTTTT CASKSQPATNEKLFF
TRBJ1-2 TRBD1 TRBV28 NA TGTGCCAGCAGGGAACAGGGGGCAAACTATGGCTACACCTTC CASREQGANYGYTF
TRBJ2-1 NA TRBV30 NA TGTGCCTGGATAACATACAATGAGCAGTTCTTC CAWITYNEQFF
TRBJ1-2 NA TRBV11-2 NA TGTGCCAGCAGTCTTCAGACAGACTATGGCTACACCTTC CASSLQTDYGYTF
TRBJ2-2 NA TRBV15 NA TGTGCCACCAGCAGAGATATACAGGGAGGGACCGGGGAGCTGTTTTTT CATSRDIQGGTGELFF
TRBJ2-2 TRBD1 TRBV18 NA TGTGCCAGCTCACCCGCCGGGACAGTTGCCGGGGAGCTGTTTTTT CASSPAGTVAGELFF
TRBJ2-3 NA TRBV27 NA TGTGCCAGCAGTTTCCCTAGCACAGATACGCAGTATTTT CASSFPSTDTQYF
TRBJ2-1 NA TRBV15 NA TGTGCCACCAGCAGAGAGCTTGGCGGCAGCAATGAGCAGTTCTTC CATSRELGGSNEQFF
TRBJ1-2 TRBD1 TRBV7-2 NA TGTGCCAGCAGCCCCGGGACAGGGGAATATTCCTATGGCTACACCTTC CASSPGTGEYSYGYTF
TRBJ1-1 NA TRBV6-1 NA TGTGCCAGTGCGGCCAGGGCGGACACTGAAGCTTTCTTT CASAARADTEAFF
TRBJ2-5 NA TRBV9 NA TGTGCCAGCAGCGTAGGAGGGGGGGCGCGGACCCAGTACTTC CASSVGGGARTQYF
TRBJ2-7 TRBD2 TRBV30 NA TGTGCCTGGGGCGGGAGGGGGGAGCAGTACTTC CAWGGRGEQYF
TRBJ1-1 NA TRBV7-9 few TGTGCCAGCAGCTTAGGGGGCCCTGAAGCTTTCTTT CASSLGGPEAFF
TRBJ2-7 NA TRBV28 many TGTGCCAGCAGTTTAAAGATCAGCGGGCGGGACGAGCAGTACTTC CASSLKISGRDEQYF
TRBJ1-6 NA TRBV2 NA TGTGCCAGCAGGGGGACTGATTCGGGTGGTTCACCCCTCCACTTT CASRGTDSGGSPLHF
TRBJ1-1 NA TRBV19 NA TGTGCCAGTAGCATAAGGAGGGGCAGGTATGGGACTGAAGCTTTCTTT CASSIRRGRYGTEAFF
TRBJ1-2 TRBD1 TRBV7-2 NA TGTGCCAGCAGCCCGCCCGGACAGGATAACTATGGCTACACCTTC CASSPPGQDNYGYTF
TRBJ2-7 TRBD1 TRBV6-5 NA TGTGCCAGCAGTTACGAAACAGGGGGCTTCTACGAGCAGTACTTC CASSYETGGFYEQYF
TRBJ1-5 NA TRBV5-8 few TGTGCCAGCAGCTTGGTCGGACAGATGAATCAGCCCCAGCATTTT CASSLVGQMNQPQHF
TRBJ2-5 TRBD2 TRBV29-1 NA TGCAGCGTTGATGGTGGACTAGCGGCAAAGAAAAGAGAGACCCAGTACTTC CSVDGGLAAKKRETQYF
TRBJ1-2 NA TRBV28 few TGTGCCAGCAGAGTCCAGGGAACTAACTATGGCTACACCTTC CASRVQGTNYGYTF
TRBJ1-1 TRBD1 TRBV6-5 NA TGTGCCAGCAGTTATGCAGGGGGCGGATTGAACACTGAAGCTTTCTTT CASSYAGGGLNTEAFF
TRBJ2-5 NA TRBV6-6 NA TGTGCGTCACAGGTCCTCGGGGAGACCCAGTACTTC CASQVLGETQYF